A selection of T cell receptor beta chains follows, all from one sample in a study of blood T cell repertoires in COVID-19. Sequencing used immunoSEQ multiplex PCR; TCRdb keeps in-frame clones, though not all of them. Of under 250,000 clones listed, about 89% are singletons. Sequencing input: peripheral blood. These receptors were obtained from an older woman who had recovered from COVID-19. Both conserved end residues are part of each CDR3. A D gene is named only where the DNA matches it firmly. Clone size appears in some rows only: once, few, many, or a class for an expanded clone.

d_call: -; clone_size: few; j_call: TRBJ1-3; v_call: TRBV7-9; cdr3_aa: CASSLAGRYTIYF; cdr3_nt: TGTGCCAGCAGCTTAGCAGGGAGGTACACCATATATTTT
d_call: TRBD2; clone_size: few; j_call: TRBJ2-7; v_call: TRBV6-5; cdr3_aa: CASRSGAAYEQYF; cdr3_nt: TGTGCCAGTAGAAGCGGGGCCGCCTACGAGCAGTACTTC
d_call: -; clone_size: -; j_call: TRBJ1-3; v_call: TRBV4-2; cdr3_aa: CASSQDRAGNTIYF; cdr3_nt: TGTGCCAGCAGCCAAGACAGGGCTGGAAACACCATATATTTT
d_call: TRBD1; clone_size: -; j_call: TRBJ2-4; v_call: TRBV7-6; cdr3_aa: CASSPHASGTDKNIQYF; cdr3_nt: TGTGCCAGCAGCCCCCACGCTTCCGGGACAGATAAAAACATTCAGTACTTC
d_call: -; clone_size: -; j_call: TRBJ2-2; v_call: TRBV7-6; cdr3_aa: CASSKTVANTGELFF; cdr3_nt: TGTGCCAGCAGCAAGACAGTCGCGAACACCGGGGAGCTGTTTTTT
d_call: TRBD1; clone_size: -; j_call: TRBJ2-6; v_call: TRBV5-1; cdr3_aa: CASRGQGAASGANVLTF; cdr3_nt: TGCGCCAGCCGGGGACAGGGGGCTGCCTCTGGGGCCAACGTCCTGACTTTC
d_call: -; clone_size: -; j_call: TRBJ2-5; v_call: TRBV6-2/TRBV6-3; cdr3_aa: CASSYREFGAGPQQETQYF; cdr3_nt: TGTGCCAGCAGTTACCGAGAATTTGGGGCGGGGCCGCAGCAAGAGACCCAGTACTTC
d_call: TRBD1; clone_size: -; j_call: TRBJ2-7; v_call: TRBV18; cdr3_aa: CASSPLFGQDTFYEQYF; cdr3_nt: TGTGCCAGCTCACCACTCTTTGGACAGGATACTTTCTACGAGCAGTACTTC
d_call: -; clone_size: -; j_call: TRBJ2-7; v_call: TRBV19; cdr3_aa: CASSIQVSSYEQYF; cdr3_nt: TGTGCCAGTAGTATCCAGGTCAGCTCCTACGAGCAGTACTTC
d_call: -; clone_size: few; j_call: TRBJ2-7; v_call: TRBV6-1; cdr3_aa: CASSEAAAGSRQYF; cdr3_nt: TGTGCCAGCAGTGAGGCCGCGGCGGGATCGCGGCAGTACTTC
d_call: -; clone_size: -; j_call: TRBJ1-5; v_call: TRBV7-2; cdr3_aa: CASNSGGIQPQHF; cdr3_nt: TGTGCCAGCAACAGTGGAGGGATCCAGCCCCAGCATTTT
d_call: TRBD2; clone_size: once; j_call: TRBJ2-7; v_call: TRBV6-5; cdr3_aa: CASSGLAGVRYEQYF; cdr3_nt: TGTGCCAGCAGCGGACTAGCGGGGGTTCGTTACGAGCAGTACTTC
d_call: -; clone_size: -; j_call: TRBJ1-2; v_call: TRBV5-1; cdr3_aa: CASSSQGPSGYGYTF; cdr3_nt: TGCGCCAGCAGCTCCCAGGGGCCATCGGGCTATGGCTACACCTTC
d_call: -; clone_size: few; j_call: TRBJ1-6; v_call: TRBV7-2; cdr3_aa: CASSLESGSDSPLHF; cdr3_nt: TGTGCCAGCAGCTTAGAATCCGGGAGCGATTCACCCCTCCACTTT
d_call: -; clone_size: -; j_call: TRBJ1-1; v_call: TRBV5-1; cdr3_aa: CASSLSGGSTEAFF; cdr3_nt: TGCGCCAGCAGCTTGTCGGGGGGAAGCACTGAAGCTTTCTTT
d_call: -; clone_size: -; j_call: TRBJ2-5; v_call: TRBV19; cdr3_aa: CASREQGRETQYF; cdr3_nt: TGTGCCAGTAGAGAGCAGGGCCGGGAGACCCAGTACTTC
d_call: -; clone_size: -; j_call: TRBJ2-3; v_call: TRBV13; cdr3_aa: CASSYSSDTQYF; cdr3_nt: TGTGCCAGCAGCTATAGTTCAGATACGCAGTATTTT
d_call: TRBD2; clone_size: -; j_call: TRBJ2-1; v_call: TRBV5-1; cdr3_aa: CASSPRGGAYNEQFF; cdr3_nt: TGCGCCAGCAGCCCGCGGGGAGGGGCATACAATGAGCAGTTCTTC
d_call: -; clone_size: few; j_call: TRBJ1-3; v_call: TRBV6-5; cdr3_aa: CASSYSVSAGNTIYF; cdr3_nt: TGTGCCAGCAGTTACTCTGTGTCAGCTGGAAACACCATATATTTT
d_call: -; clone_size: -; j_call: TRBJ2-6; v_call: TRBV7-8; cdr3_aa: CASSPRDSGANVLTF; cdr3_nt: TGTGCCAGCAGCCCCCGCGACTCTGGGGCCAACGTCCTGACTTTC
d_call: -; clone_size: -; j_call: TRBJ1-2; v_call: TRBV28; cdr3_aa: CASSLRTRLYTF; cdr3_nt: TGTGCCAGCAGTTTGAGGACAAGGCTTTACACCTTC
d_call: -; clone_size: -; j_call: TRBJ1-5; v_call: TRBV28; cdr3_aa: CASSLRVVQNQPQHF; cdr3_nt: TGTGCCAGCAGTTTGAGGGTAGTCCAAAATCAGCCCCAGCATTTT
d_call: -; clone_size: -; j_call: TRBJ1-5; v_call: TRBV19; cdr3_aa: CASSIGGPNQPQHF; cdr3_nt: TGTGCCAGTAGTATCGGGGGGCCCAATCAGCCCCAGCATTTT
d_call: -; clone_size: few; j_call: TRBJ1-5; v_call: TRBV19; cdr3_aa: CASSPPGHIVSNQPQHF; cdr3_nt: TGTGCCAGTAGTCCTCCAGGACACATCGTTAGCAATCAGCCCCAGCATTTT
d_call: -; clone_size: -; j_call: TRBJ2-2; v_call: TRBV25-1; cdr3_aa: CASSGEFTGELFF; cdr3_nt: TGTGCCAGCAGTGGGGAGTTCACCGGGGAGCTGTTTTTT
d_call: TRBD1; clone_size: -; j_call: TRBJ1-4; v_call: TRBV5-1; cdr3_aa: CASSFGQEREKLFF; cdr3_nt: TGCGCCAGCAGCTTTGGACAGGAGCGGGAAAAACTGTTTTTT
d_call: -; clone_size: -; j_call: TRBJ1-5; v_call: TRBV6-6; cdr3_aa: CASIDNSNQPQHF; cdr3_nt: TGTGCCAGCATTGACAACTCCAATCAGCCCCAGCATTTT
d_call: TRBD2; clone_size: -; j_call: TRBJ2-7; v_call: TRBV19; cdr3_aa: CASHPGLAASYEQYF; cdr3_nt: TGTGCCAGTCATCCGGGACTAGCGGCCTCCTACGAGCAGTACTTC
d_call: -; clone_size: -; j_call: TRBJ1-5; v_call: TRBV5-1; cdr3_aa: CASSLDSGYQPQHF; cdr3_nt: TGCGCCAGCAGCTTGGATTCGGGATACCAGCCCCAGCATTTT
d_call: TRBD1; clone_size: -; j_call: TRBJ1-2; v_call: TRBV29-1; cdr3_aa: CSVVFQGDGYTF; cdr3_nt: TGCAGCGTTGTATTTCAGGGGGACGGCTACACCTTC
d_call: -; clone_size: -; j_call: TRBJ1-1; v_call: TRBV23-1; cdr3_aa: CASTPRVMRSEAFF; cdr3_nt: TGCGCCAGCACACCGCGGGTTATGAGGTCTGAAGCTTTCTTT
d_call: -; clone_size: -; j_call: TRBJ1-5; v_call: TRBV4-1; cdr3_aa: CASSQDAQAGEHQPQHF; cdr3_nt: TGCGCCAGCAGCCAAGATGCCCAAGCAGGGGAACATCAGCCCCAGCATTTT
d_call: TRBD1; clone_size: -; j_call: TRBJ1-1; v_call: TRBV7-3; cdr3_aa: CASSAQPGTETEAFF; cdr3_nt: TGTGCCAGCAGCGCCCAACCCGGGACAGAGACTGAAGCTTTCTTT
d_call: -; clone_size: -; j_call: TRBJ2-5; v_call: TRBV9; cdr3_aa: CASSVHEGVETQYF; cdr3_nt: TGTGCCAGCAGCGTCCACGAGGGGGTGGAGACCCAGTACTTC
d_call: -; clone_size: -; j_call: TRBJ2-1; v_call: TRBV19; cdr3_aa: CASSLLGQPSYNEQFF; cdr3_nt: TGTGCCAGTAGTCTACTCGGACAGCCCTCCTACAATGAGCAGTTCTTC
d_call: -; clone_size: -; j_call: TRBJ1-6; v_call: TRBV15; cdr3_aa: CATSSTAHGSPLHF; cdr3_nt: TGTGCCACCAGCTCGACAGCCCATGGTTCACCCCTCCACTTT
d_call: TRBD2; clone_size: -; j_call: TRBJ2-7; v_call: TRBV28; cdr3_aa: CASSSDIAGSSYEQYF; cdr3_nt: TGTGCCAGCAGTTCGGATATAGCGGGAAGCTCCTACGAGCAGTACTTC
d_call: -; clone_size: -; j_call: TRBJ2-7; v_call: TRBV7-3; cdr3_aa: CASSLTSSGGGSSYEQYF; cdr3_nt: TGTGCCAGCAGCTTAACCAGTAGCGGTGGGGGAAGCTCCTACGAGCAGTACTTC
d_call: -; clone_size: -; j_call: TRBJ1-3; v_call: TRBV27; cdr3_aa: CASSPLSSGNTIYF; cdr3_nt: TGTGCCAGCAGCCCTTTGAGCTCTGGAAACACCATATATTTT
d_call: -; clone_size: -; j_call: TRBJ1-6; v_call: TRBV5-4; cdr3_aa: CASSLMTPSFNSPLHF; cdr3_nt: TGTGCCAGCAGCTTGATGACTCCCTCTTTTAATTCACCCCTCCACTTT
d_call: -; clone_size: few; j_call: TRBJ1-1; v_call: TRBV9; cdr3_aa: CASSVSGITEAFF; cdr3_nt: TGTGCCAGCAGCGTATCAGGGATAACTGAAGCTTTCTTT
d_call: TRBD1; clone_size: -; j_call: TRBJ1-3; v_call: TRBV28; cdr3_aa: CASSLLDRAQTNGNTIYF; cdr3_nt: TGTGCCAGCAGTCTCCTGGACAGGGCGCAAACTAACGGAAACACCATATATTTT
d_call: TRBD2; clone_size: -; j_call: TRBJ2-2; v_call: TRBV6-4; cdr3_aa: CASSDVRASGENTGELFF; cdr3_nt: TGTGCCAGCAGTGACGTGCGTGCTAGCGGGGAGAACACCGGGGAGCTGTTTTTT
d_call: -; clone_size: -; j_call: TRBJ1-6; v_call: TRBV3-1/TRBV3-2; cdr3_aa: CASSPQGRNSPLHF; cdr3_nt: TGTGCCAGCAGCCCACAGGGAAGGAATTCACCCCTCCACTTT
d_call: -; clone_size: -; j_call: TRBJ1-6; v_call: TRBV7-6; cdr3_aa: CASSGATENSPLHF; cdr3_nt: TGTGCCAGCAGCGGGGCAACGGAAAATTCACCCCTCCACTTT
d_call: -; clone_size: -; j_call: TRBJ1-1; v_call: TRBV19; cdr3_aa: CASSISVNTEAFF; cdr3_nt: TGTGCCAGTAGTATCTCCGTGAACACTGAAGCTTTCTTT